This T cell receptor (beta chain) originates from a study of post-analysis software for immune sequencing data. Study summary: The disease courses covered relapsing-remitting, secondary progressive and progressive-relapsing multiple sclerosis.

Broader study findings: A handful of TRBV segments were more frequent in patients than controls; TRBV5-6, TRBV5-1 and TRBV20-1 belonged to this group. When the samples were clustered directly with F measure, those that had been prepared in the same batch showed strong co-clustering. Multiple sclerosis patients showed significantly lower normalized Chao1 diversity than controls did.

As regards this clonotype: Its antigen is currently unknown.

V lost 1 base and J lost 7, with 15 bases in between. Per the germline V gene, CDR1 is SGHKS and CDR2 is YYEKEE (reference sequence). This CDR3 has 15 residues. Unique molecular identifiers tagged the TCR beta cDNA libraries. Some 500,000 cDNA molecules were obtained per 1 to 10 million input T cells. In TCRdb, the PCR reads were re-called with MiXCR into one record per CDR3 protein. The sample consists of around 770,000 distinct CDR3 sequences, roughly 46% of them appearing once. Sequencing used blood. The sequence was collected from a girl aged 5-17 years with multiple sclerosis. The rearrangement links TRBV5-5 to TRBJ2-1; a weak D match, TRBD2 (6 bases). CDR3 nucleotides: TGTGCCAGCAGCTTGAGCGGGCCCCCTAAAAATGAGCAGTTCTTC. Its protein product is CASSLSGPPKNEQFF.